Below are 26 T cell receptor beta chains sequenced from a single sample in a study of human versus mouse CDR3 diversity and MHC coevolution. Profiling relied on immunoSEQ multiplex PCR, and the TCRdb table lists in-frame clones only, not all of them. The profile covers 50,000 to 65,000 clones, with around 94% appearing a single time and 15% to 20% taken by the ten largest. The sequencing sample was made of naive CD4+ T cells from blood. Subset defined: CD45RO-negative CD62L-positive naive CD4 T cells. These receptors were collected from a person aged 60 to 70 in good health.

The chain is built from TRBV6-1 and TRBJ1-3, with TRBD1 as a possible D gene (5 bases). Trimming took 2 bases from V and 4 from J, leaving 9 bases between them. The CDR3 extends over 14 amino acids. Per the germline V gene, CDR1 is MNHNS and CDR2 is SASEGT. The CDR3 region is CASSERRTGNTIYF. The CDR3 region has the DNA TGTGCCAGCAGTGAAAGAAGGACAGGAAACACCATATATTTT.

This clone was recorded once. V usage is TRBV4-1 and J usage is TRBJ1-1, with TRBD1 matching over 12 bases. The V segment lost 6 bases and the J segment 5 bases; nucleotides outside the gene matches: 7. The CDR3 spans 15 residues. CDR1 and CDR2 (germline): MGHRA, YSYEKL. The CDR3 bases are TGCGCCAGCAGACGTTCGGGACAGGGGGCGACTGAAGCTTTCTTT. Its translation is CASRRSGQGATEAFF.

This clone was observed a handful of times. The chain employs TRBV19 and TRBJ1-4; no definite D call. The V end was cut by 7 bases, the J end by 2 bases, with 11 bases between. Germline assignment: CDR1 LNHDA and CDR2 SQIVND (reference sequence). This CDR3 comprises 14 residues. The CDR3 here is CASTKRETNEKLFF. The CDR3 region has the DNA TGTGCCAGTACTAAGCGGGAGACTAATGAAAAACTGTTTTTT.

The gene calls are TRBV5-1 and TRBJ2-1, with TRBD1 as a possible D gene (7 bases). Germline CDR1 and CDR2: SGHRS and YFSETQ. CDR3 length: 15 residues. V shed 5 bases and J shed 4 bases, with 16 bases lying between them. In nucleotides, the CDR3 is TGCGCCAGCAGGCTCACAGGGGACTTTTACAATGAGCAGTTCTTC. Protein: CASRLTGDFYNEQFF.

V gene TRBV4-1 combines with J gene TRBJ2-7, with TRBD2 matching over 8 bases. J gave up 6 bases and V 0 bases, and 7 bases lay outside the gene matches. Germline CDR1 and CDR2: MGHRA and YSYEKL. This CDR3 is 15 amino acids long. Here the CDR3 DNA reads TGCGCCAGCAGCCAAGATTTAGCGGGGATCCGCGAGCAGTACTTC. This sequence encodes CASSQDLAGIREQYF.

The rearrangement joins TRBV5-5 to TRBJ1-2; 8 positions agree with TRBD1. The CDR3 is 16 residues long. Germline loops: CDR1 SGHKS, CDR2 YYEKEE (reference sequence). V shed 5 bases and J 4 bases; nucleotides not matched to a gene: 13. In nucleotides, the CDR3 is TGTGCCAGCAGTTTTGCTTCAGGGGGCCCCGGCTATGGCTACACCTTC. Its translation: CASSFASGGPGYGYTF.

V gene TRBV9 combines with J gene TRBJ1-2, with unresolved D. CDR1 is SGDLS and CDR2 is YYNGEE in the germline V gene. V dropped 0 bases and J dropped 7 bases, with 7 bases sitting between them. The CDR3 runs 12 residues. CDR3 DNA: TGTGCCAGCAGCGTAGAGGAGGCTGGCTACACCTTC. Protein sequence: CASSVEEAGYTF.

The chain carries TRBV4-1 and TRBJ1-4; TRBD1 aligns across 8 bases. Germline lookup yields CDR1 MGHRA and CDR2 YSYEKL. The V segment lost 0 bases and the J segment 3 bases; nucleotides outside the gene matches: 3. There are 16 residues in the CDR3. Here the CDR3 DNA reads TGCGCCAGCAGCCAAGATCGGACAGGGTCTAATGAAAAACTGTTTTTT. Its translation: CASSQDRTGSNEKLFF.

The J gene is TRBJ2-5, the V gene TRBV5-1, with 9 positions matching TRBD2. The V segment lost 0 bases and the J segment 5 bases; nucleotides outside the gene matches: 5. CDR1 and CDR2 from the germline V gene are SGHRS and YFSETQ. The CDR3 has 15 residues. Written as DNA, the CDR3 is TGCGCCAGCAGCTTGGTGGCGGGGGGGGTGGAGACCCAGTACTTC. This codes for CASSLVAGGVETQYF.

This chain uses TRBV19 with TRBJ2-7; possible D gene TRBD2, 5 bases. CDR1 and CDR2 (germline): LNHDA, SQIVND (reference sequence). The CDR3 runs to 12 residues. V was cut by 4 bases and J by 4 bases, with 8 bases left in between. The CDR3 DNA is TGTGCCAGTAGTACACTAGGTTACGAGCAGTACTTC. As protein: CASSTLGYEQYF. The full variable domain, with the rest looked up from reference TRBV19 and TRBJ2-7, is DGGITQSPKYLFRKEGQNVTLSCEQNLNHDAMYWYRQDPGQGLRLIYYSQIVNDFQKGDIAEGYSVSREKKESFPLTVTSAQKNPTAFYLCASSTLGYEQYFGPGTRLTVT.

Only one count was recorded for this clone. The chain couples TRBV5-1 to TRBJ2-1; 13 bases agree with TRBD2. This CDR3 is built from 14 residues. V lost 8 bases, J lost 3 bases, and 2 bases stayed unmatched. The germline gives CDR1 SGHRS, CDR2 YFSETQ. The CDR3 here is CASRTSGSYNEQFF. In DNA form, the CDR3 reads TGCGCCAGTCGGACTAGCGGGAGCTACAATGAGCAGTTCTTC.

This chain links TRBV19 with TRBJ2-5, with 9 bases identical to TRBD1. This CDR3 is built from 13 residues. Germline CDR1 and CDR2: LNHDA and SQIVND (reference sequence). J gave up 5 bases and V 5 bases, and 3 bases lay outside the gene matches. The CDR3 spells CASSQGTGETQYF. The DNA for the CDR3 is TGTGCCAGTAGTCAGGGGACAGGGGAGACCCAGTACTTC.

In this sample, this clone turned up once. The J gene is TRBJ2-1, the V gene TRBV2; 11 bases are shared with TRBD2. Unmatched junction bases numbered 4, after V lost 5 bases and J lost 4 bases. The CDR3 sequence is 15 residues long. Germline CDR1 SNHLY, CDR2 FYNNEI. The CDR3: CASSPLAGGYNEQFF. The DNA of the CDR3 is TGTGCCAGCAGTCCTCTAGCGGGAGGATACAATGAGCAGTTCTTC.

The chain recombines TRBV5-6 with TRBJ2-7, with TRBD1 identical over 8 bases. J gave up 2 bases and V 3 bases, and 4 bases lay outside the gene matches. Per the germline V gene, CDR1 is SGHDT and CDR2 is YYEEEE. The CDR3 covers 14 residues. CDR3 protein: CASSYDRGTYEQYF. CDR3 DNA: TGTGCCAGCAGCTATGACAGGGGTACCTACGAGCAGTACTTC.

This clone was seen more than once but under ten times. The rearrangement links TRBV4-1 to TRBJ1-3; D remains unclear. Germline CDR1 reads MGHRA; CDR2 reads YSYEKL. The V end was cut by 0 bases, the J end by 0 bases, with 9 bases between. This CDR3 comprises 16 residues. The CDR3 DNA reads TGCGCCAGCAGCCAAGAAGACACCCACTCTGGAAACACCATATATTTT. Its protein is CASSQEDTHSGNTIYF.

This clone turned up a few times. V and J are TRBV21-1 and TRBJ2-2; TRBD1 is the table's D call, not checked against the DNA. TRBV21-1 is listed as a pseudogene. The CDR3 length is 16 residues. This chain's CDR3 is CASTVPSTGGIGELFF. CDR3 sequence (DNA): TGTGCCAGCACTGTCCCATCGACAGGGGGAATCGGGGAGCTGTTTTTT.

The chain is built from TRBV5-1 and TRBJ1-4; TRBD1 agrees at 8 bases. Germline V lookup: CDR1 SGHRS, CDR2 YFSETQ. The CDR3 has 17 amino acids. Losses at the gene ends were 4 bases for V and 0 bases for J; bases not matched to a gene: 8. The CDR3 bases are TGCGCCAGCAGCCGCGGGACAGGCCTCACAACTAATGAAAAACTGTTTTTT. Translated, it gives CASSRGTGLTTNEKLFF.

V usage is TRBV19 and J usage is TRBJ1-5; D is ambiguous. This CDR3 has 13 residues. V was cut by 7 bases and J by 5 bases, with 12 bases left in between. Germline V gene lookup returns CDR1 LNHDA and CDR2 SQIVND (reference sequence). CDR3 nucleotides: TGTGCCAGTAACCCGGGGAGGGATCAGCCCCAGCATTTT. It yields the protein CASNPGRDQPQHF. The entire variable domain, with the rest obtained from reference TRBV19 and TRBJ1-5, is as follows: DGGITQSPKYLFRKEGQNVTLSCEQNLNHDAMYWYRQDPGQGLRLIYYSQIVNDFQKGDIAEGYSVSREKKESFPLTVTSAQKNPTAFYLCASNPGRDQPQHFGDGTRLSIL.

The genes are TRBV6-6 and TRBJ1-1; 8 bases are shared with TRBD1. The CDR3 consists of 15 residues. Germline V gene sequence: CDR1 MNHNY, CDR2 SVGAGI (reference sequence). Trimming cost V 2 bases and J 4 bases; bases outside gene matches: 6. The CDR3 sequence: CASSYGRGRGTEAFF. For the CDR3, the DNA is TGTGCCAGCAGTTACGGCAGGGGGCGGGGCACTGAAGCTTTCTTT.

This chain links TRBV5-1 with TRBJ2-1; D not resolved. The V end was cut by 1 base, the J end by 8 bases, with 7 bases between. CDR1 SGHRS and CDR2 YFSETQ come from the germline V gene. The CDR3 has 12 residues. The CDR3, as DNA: TGCGCCAGCAGCTTGTCGCTAGATGAGCAGTTCTTC. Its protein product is CASSLSLDEQFF.

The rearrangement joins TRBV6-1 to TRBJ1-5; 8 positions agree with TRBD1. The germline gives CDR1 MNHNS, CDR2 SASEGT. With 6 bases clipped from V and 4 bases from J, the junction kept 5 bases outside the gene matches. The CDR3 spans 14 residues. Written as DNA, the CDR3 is TGTGCCAGCAGATCGACAGGGGCAAATCAGCCCCAGCATTTT. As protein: CASRSTGANQPQHF.

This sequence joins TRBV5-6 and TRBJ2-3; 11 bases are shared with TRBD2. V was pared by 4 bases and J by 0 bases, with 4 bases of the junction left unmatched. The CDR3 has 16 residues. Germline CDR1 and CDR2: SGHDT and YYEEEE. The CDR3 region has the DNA TGTGCCAGCAGCACCCGGACTAGCGGGAGCACAGATACGCAGTATTTT. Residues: CASSTRTSGSTDTQYF.

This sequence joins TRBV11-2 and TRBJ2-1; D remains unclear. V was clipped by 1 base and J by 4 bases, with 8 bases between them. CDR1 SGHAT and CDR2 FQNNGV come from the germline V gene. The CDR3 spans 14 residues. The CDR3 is CASSLVGVYNEQFF. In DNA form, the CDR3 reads TGTGCCAGCAGCTTAGTTGGAGTATACAATGAGCAGTTCTTC. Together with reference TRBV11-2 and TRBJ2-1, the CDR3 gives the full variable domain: EAGVAQSPRYKIIEKRQSVAFWCNPISGHATLYWYQQILGQGPKLLIQFQNNGVVDDSQLPKDRFSAERLKGVDSTLKIQPAKLEDSAVYLCASSLVGVYNEQFFGPGTRLTVL.

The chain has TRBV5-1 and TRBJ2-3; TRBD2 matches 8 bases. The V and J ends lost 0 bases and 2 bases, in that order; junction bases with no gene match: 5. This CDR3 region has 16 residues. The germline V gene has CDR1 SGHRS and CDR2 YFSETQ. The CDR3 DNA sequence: TGCGCCAGCAGCTTGGGGACAGCGGGAGACACAGATACGCAGTATTTT. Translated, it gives CASSLGTAGDTDTQYF.

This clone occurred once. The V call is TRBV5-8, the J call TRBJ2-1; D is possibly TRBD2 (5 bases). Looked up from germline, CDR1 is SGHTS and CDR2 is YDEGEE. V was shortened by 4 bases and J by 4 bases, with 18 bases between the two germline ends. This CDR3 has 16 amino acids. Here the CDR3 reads CASSPTGLRPYNEQFF. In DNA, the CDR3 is TGTGCCAGCAGCCCTACCGGACTCCGACCTTACAATGAGCAGTTCTTC.

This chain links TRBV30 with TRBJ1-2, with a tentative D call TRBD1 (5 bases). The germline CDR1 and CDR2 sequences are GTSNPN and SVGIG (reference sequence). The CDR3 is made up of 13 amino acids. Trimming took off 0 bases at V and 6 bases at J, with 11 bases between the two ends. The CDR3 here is CAWSVGASNGYTF. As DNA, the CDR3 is TGTGCCTGGAGTGTTGGGGCGAGCAATGGCTACACCTTC.